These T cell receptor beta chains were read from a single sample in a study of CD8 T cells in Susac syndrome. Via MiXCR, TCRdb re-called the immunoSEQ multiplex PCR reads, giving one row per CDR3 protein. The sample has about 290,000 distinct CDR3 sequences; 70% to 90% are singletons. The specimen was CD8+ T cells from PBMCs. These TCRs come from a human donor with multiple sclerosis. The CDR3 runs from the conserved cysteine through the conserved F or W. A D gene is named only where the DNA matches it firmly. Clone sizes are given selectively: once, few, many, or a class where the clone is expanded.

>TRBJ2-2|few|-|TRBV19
TGTGCCAGTAGTATAGTGGACGGCGGGGAGCTGTTTTTT
CASSIVDGGELFF
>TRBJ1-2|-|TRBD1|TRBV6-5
TGTGCCAGCAGACGGACAGGGGGGAGAGGCTACACCTTC
CASRRTGGRGYTF
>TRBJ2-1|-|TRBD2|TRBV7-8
TGTGCCAGCAGCCCAGGGACTAGCGGGGTTGTGCAGTTCTTC
CASSPGTSGVVQFF
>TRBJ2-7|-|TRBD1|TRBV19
TGTGCCAGTAGTTCCCGGGACAGGGGGTACGAGCAGTACTTC
CASSSRDRGYEQYF
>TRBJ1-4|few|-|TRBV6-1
TGTGCCAGCATTGGAGCAACTAATGAAAAACTGTTTTTT
CASIGATNEKLFF
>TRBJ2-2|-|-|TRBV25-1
TGTGCCAGCAGTGATCTGACCGAGAACACCGGGGAGCTGTTTTTT
CASSDLTENTGELFF
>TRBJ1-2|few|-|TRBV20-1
TGCAGCGCCAGAGCACGATTCGGATATGGCTACACCTTC
CSARARFGYGYTF
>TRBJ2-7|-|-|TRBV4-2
TGTGCCAGCAGCCAAGAAGGGGCAGGAACGACCTACGAGCAGTACTTC
CASSQEGAGTTYEQYF
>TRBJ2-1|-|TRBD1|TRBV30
TGTGCCTGGGTTGACAGGGCGAGAAGCTCCTACAATGAGCAGTTCTTC
CAWVDRARSSYNEQFF
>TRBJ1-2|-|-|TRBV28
TGTGCCAGCAGTTTAGCTTCCACGTCACGGGACCCTAACTATGGCTACACCTTC
CASSLASTSRDPNYGYTF
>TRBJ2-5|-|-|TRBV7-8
TGTTCCGCGGCCCCTAGAACGCAAGAGACCCAGTACTTC
CSAAPRTQETQYF
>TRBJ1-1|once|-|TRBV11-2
TGTGCCAGCAGCTTATCCCCCGGACAGACTGAAGCTTTCTTT
CASSLSPGQTEAFF
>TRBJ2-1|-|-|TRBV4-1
TGCGCCAGCAGCCAAGATTCGGGCTATTTCTACAATGAGCAGTTCTTC
CASSQDSGYFYNEQFF
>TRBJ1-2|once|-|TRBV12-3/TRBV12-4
TGTGCCAGCAGTCACAGGGTTAACTATGGCTACACCTTC
CASSHRVNYGYTF
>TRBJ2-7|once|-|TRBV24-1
TGTGCCACCAGTGATCTGGGGGCGAAAGGGGAGCAGTACTTC
CATSDLGAKGEQYF
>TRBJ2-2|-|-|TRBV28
TGTGCCAGCAGTTTCTTGCTAGTCGGGAACACCGGGGAGCTGTTTTTT
CASSFLLVGNTGELFF
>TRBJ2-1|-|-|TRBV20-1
TGCAGTGCTAGGGAAGGCTTTTTGAGGCTGGAAACCTACAATGAGCAGTTCTTC
CSAREGFLRLETYNEQFF
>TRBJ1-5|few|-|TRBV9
TGTGCCAGCAGCGTAGGCGGACCCAATCAGCCCCAGCATTTT
CASSVGGPNQPQHF
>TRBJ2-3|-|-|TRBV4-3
TGCGCCAGCAGCCCCTCTGGCTATGCGCAGTATTTT
CASSPSGYAQYF
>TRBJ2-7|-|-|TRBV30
TGTGCCTGGAGCCAAGCCGGGTCCGGGAACTACGAGCAGTACTTC
CAWSQAGSGNYEQYF
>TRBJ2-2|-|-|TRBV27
TGTGCCAGCAGTTTACTAGGTGGGGCTCTCGGGGAGCTGTTTTTT
CASSLLGGALGELFF
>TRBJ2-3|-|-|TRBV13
TGTGCCAGCAGCTTTGAAGATACGCAGTATTTT
CASSFEDTQYF
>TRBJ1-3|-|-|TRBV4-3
TGCGCCAGCAGCCAAAGCCGCAACACCTTCTCTGGAAACACCATATATTTT
CASSQSRNTFSGNTIYF
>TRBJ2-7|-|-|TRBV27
TGTGCCAGCAGTTTTTGGGGTTCGGGGCCTTCCTACGAGCAGTACTTC
CASSFWGSGPSYEQYF
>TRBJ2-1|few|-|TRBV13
TGTGCCAGCACCCGGGAGAGCTCCTACAATGAGCAGTTCTTC
CASTRESSYNEQFF
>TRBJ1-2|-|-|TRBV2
TGTGCCAGCAATTACGCAGGGGTGTCTGGCTACACCTTC
CASNYAGVSGYTF
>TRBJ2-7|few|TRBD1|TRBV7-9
TGTGCCAGCAGCCAGCCCCCCGGACAGGGGTCCCACGAGCAGTACTTC
CASSQPPGQGSHEQYF
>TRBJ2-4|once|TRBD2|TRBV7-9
TGTGCCACCCGGGGGGATGAAAACATTCAGTACTTC
CATRGDENIQYF
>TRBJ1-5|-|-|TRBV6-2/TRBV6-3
TGTGCCAGCAGTTACTCGTGGGGGAGCAATCAGCCCCAGCATTTT
CASSYSWGSNQPQHF
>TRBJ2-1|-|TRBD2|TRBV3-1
TGTGCCAGCAGCCAAGGGTACAGCGGGAGTGGCGATGAGCAGTTCTTC
CASSQGYSGSGDEQFF
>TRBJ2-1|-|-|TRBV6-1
TGTGCCAGCAAGGGACCCCGGGCTGGGTACAATGAGCAGTTCTTC
CASKGPRAGYNEQFF
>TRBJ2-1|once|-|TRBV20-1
TGCAGTGCTAGAGATCCTAGGAGGGGGCCGGACAATGAGCAGTTCTTC
CSARDPRRGPDNEQFF
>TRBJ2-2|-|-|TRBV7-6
TGTGCCAGCAGCTTAGTGTCGGGGTGGACGCGACACACCGGGGAGCTGTTTTTT
CASSLVSGWTRHTGELFF
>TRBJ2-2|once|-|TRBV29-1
TGCAGCGTTCTTTGGGGCACCTCGAACACCGGGGAGCTGTTTTTT
CSVLWGTSNTGELFF
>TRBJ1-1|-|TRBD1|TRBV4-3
TGCGCCAGCAGCCCTGACAGGGGATCGAGAGGCACTGAAGCTTTCTTT
CASSPDRGSRGTEAFF
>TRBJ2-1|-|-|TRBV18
TGTGCCAGCTCACCACCTTTGGTCGGTTCCTACAATGAGCAGTTCTTC
CASSPPLVGSYNEQFF
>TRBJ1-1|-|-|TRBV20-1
TGCAGTGCTAGAGATCAGGAAGTCTACACTGAAGCTTTCTTT
CSARDQEVYTEAFF
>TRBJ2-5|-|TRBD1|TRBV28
TGTGCCAGCACCATAGGGACAGGGGGCGCGGAGACCCAGTACTTC
CASTIGTGGAETQYF
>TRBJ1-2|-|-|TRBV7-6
TGTGCCAGCAGCTCTCGACAGGAAGGTGACTATGGCTACACCTTC
CASSSRQEGDYGYTF
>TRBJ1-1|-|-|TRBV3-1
TGTGCCAGCAGCCAGGAACAGGGAGGCACTGAAGCTTTCTTT
CASSQEQGGTEAFF
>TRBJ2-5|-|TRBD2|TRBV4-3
TGCGCCAGCAGCCGTTTACTAGCGTTAGAGGAGACCCAGTACTTC
CASSRLLALEETQYF
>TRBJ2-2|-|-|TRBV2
TGTGCCAGCAGTGAAAGCCCCGATGACCTCACCGGGGAGCTGTTTTTT
CASSESPDDLTGELFF
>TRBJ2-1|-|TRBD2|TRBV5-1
TGCGCCAGCAGCCTTCGGACTAGCGGGAGTCTAGATGAGCAGTTCTTC
CASSLRTSGSLDEQFF
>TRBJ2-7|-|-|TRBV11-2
TGTGCCAGCAGCTTCTTACGATCCTACGAGCAGTACTTC
CASSFLRSYEQYF
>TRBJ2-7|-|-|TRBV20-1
TGCAGCTGCTGGGGGGTAGAGAACGAGCAGTACTTC
CSCWGVENEQYF
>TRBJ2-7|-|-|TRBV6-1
TGTGCCAGCAGTGAACCGATCAGGAGCTCCTACGAGCAGTACTTC
CASSEPIRSSYEQYF